This TCR beta chain appears in the sequencing data of a study of CD8+CD57+ T cells in acquired aplastic anemia. Study observations and caveats: CD8+ Simpson's diversity showed no significant patient-control difference. Sharing between patients and controls was observed for about 27 CD8+ CDR3 sequences.

CDR1 SEHNR and CDR2 FQNEAQ come from the germline V gene (reference sequence). Trimming took off 3 bases at V and 8 bases at J, with 22 bases between the two ends. The CDR3 extends over 16 amino acids. Genomic DNA, serving as template, underwent TCR beta VDJ and CDR3 profiling. TCRdb redid the calling of the reads with MiXCR, one entry per CDR3 protein. The sample contains 200,000 to 300,000 distinct CDR3 sequences, approximately 86% of which appear only once. All sequencing subjects had displayed CD8+CD57+ cell expansion on flow cytometry. Every patient presented with severe acquired aplastic anemia. Patients had undergone no therapy by the time their blood was sampled. Regarding this clonotype: What it binds is not known.

Sequenced input: sorted CD4+, CD8+, or CD8+CD57+ T cells (not recorded which) from PBMCs. This sequence joins TRBV7-9 and TRBJ2-5; TRBD2 might be the D (7 bases). The receptor comes from a human donor with aplastic anemia. The CDR3 protein is CASSLWGGARRPTQYF. CDR3 DNA: TGTGCCAGCAGCTTGTGGGGGGGCGCCAGGCGCCCCACCCAGTACTTC.